This TCR beta chain originates from a study of cytomegalovirus exposure and HLA in healthy donors. Both 60 Vbeta primers and 13 Jbeta primers went into the PCR. TCRdb's table, derived via immunoSEQ multiplex PCR, lists solely in-frame clones and lacks some. The sample has approximately 170,000 clones, 70% to 90% seen once. As to this clone: Its antigen is as yet unknown.

Study-wide results and limits: The study put about 180 TCR beta chains on its list as cytomegalovirus-associated. A later analysis appeared to link common viral pathogens to several of the most significant clusters. Analysis performed later found roughly 18,000 TCR beta sequences associated with HLA alleles at 0.05 false discovery rate. In an earlier analysis, productive rearrangement rates for most beta V segments clustered near 87% or 30%.

The germline gives CDR1 LNHDA, CDR2 SQIVND (reference sequence). The ends lost 6 bases at V and 3 bases at J; junction bases unmatched: 3. The CDR3 totals 13 residues. Sequenced sample: PBMCs. The chain employs TRBV19 and TRBJ2-7; TRBD1 matches at 9 bases. The clonotype was recovered from a man between 25 and 39 years old in good health and CMV-seropositive. Here the CDR3 reads CASSRGQGYEQYF. CDR3 nucleotides: TGTGCCAGTAGCCGGGGACAGGGCTACGAGCAGTACTTC. The entire variable domain, with the rest obtained from reference TRBV19 and TRBJ2-7, is as follows: DGGITQSPKYLFRKEGQNVTLSCEQNLNHDAMYWYRQDPGQGLRLIYYSQIVNDFQKGDIAEGYSVSREKKESFPLTVTSAQKNPTAFYLCASSRGQGYEQYFGPGTRLTVT.